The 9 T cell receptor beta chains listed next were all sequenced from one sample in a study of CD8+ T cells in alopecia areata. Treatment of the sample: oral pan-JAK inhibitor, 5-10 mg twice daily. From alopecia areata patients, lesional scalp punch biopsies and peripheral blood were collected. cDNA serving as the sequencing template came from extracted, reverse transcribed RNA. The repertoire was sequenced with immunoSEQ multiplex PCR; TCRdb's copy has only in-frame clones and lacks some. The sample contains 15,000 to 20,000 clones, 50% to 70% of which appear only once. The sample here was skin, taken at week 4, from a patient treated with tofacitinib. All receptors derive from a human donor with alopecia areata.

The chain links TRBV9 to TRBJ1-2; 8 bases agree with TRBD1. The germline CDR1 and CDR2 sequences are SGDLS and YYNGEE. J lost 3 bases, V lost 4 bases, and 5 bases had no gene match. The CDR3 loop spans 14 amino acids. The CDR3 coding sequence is TGTGCCAGCAGCTTGACAGGGGATGACTATGGCTACACCTTC. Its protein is CASSLTGDDYGYTF.

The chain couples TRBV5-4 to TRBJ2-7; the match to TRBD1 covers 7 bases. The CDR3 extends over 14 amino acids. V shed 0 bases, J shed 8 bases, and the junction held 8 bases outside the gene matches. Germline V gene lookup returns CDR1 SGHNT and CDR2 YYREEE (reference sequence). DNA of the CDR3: TGTGCCAGCAGCTTGGGACAGGGATCCATAAAGCAGTACTTC. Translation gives CASSLGQGSIKQYF.

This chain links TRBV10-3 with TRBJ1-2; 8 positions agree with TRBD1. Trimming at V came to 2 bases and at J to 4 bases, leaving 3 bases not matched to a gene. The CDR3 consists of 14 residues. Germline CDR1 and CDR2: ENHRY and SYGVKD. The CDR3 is CAISEGQGPYGYTF. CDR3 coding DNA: TGTGCCATCAGTGAGGGACAGGGCCCCTATGGCTACACCTTC.

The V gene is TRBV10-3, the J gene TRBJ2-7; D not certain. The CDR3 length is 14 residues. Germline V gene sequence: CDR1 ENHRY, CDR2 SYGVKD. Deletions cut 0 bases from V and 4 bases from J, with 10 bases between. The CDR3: CAISESSRAYEQYF. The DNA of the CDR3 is TGTGCCATCAGTGAGTCAAGTCGGGCGTACGAGCAGTACTTC.

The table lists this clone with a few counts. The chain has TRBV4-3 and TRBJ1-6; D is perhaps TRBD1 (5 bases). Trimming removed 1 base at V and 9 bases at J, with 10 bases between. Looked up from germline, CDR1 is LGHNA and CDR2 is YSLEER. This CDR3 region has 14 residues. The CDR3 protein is CASSQVAGLSPLHF. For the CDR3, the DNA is TGCGCCAGCAGCCAAGTGGCAGGGCTTTCACCCCTCCACTTT.

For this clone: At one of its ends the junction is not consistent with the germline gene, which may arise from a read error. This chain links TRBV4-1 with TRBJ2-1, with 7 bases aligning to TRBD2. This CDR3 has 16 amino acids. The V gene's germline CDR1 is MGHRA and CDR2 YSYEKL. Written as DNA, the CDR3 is TGTGCCAGCAGCCAAGTCAACCGCGGGGGACCCAATGAGCAGTTCTTC. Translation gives CASSQVNRGGPNEQFF.

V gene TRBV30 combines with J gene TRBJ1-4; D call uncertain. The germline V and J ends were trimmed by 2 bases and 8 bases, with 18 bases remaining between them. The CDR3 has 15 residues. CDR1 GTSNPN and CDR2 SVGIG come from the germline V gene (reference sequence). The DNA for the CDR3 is TGTGCCTGGAGTCCAGCTATTCGAGTAGGGGAAAAACTGTTTTTT. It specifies CAWSPAIRVGEKLFF.

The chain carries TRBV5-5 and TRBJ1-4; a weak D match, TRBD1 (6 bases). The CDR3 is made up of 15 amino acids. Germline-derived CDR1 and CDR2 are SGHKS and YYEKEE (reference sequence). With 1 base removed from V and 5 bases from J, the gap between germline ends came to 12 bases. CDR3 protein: CASSLTGQLNEKLFF. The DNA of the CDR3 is TGTGCCAGCAGCTTGACCGGACAGCTAAATGAAAAACTGTTTTTT.

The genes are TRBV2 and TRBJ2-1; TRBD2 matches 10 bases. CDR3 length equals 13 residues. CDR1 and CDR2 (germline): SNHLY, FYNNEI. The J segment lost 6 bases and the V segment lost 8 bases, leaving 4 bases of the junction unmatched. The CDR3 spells CASVSGGANEQFF. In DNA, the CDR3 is TGTGCCAGCGTCAGCGGGGGGGCCAATGAGCAGTTCTTC.